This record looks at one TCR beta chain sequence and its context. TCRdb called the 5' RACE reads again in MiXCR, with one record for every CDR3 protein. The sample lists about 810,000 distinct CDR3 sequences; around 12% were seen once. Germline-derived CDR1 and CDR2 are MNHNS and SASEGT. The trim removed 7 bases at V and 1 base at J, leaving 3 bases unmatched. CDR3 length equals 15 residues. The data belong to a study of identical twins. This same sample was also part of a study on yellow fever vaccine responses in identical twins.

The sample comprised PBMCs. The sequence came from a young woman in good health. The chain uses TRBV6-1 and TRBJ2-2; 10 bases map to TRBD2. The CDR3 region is CASTRLAGNTGELFF. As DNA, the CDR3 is TGTGCCAGCACCAGACTAGCGGGGAACACCGGGGAGCTGTTTTTT.